Described below is a single T cell receptor beta chain sequence and its context. This sample stems from a study of shared clonotypes between healthy human individuals. Across the study: Donors were a couple of women and a few men aged 18 to 49. Per-donor plates numbered three CD4 naive, three CD4 memory, two CD8 naive and one CD8 memory.

Germline loops: CDR1 MNHEY, CDR2 SVGAGI. There are 15 residues in the CDR3. V lost 5 bases and J lost 0; bases outside the gene matches: 6. Measured with immunoSEQ multiplex PCR; TCRdb has only the in-frame clones, and not every one. The data show a few hundred thousand clones, 65% to 70% seen once. The source of this sequence is a man aged 30 to 45 in good health. The chain carries TRBV6-5 and TRBJ2-7, with TRBD2 matching over 8 bases. The specimen sequenced was memory CD4+ T cells sorted from blood. The subset was: CD45RA-negative fraction. The CDR3 reads CASSTLAGSSYEQYF. The CDR3 DNA is TGTGCCAGCAGTACATTAGCGGGGAGCTCCTACGAGCAGTACTTC.